The 29 T cell receptor beta chains given below trace back to one sample, sequenced in a study of T cells after posttransplantation cyclophosphamide. Busulfan-fludarabine conditioning, marrow transplant, and cyclophosphamide on days +3 and +4 were administered. TCRdb's copy holds only in-frame clones and misses some; the assay was immunoSEQ multiplex PCR. The sample lists about 4,600 clones; 65% to 90% were seen once. The specimen comprised PBMCs, sampled 86 days after allogeneic stem cell transplant with posttransplant cyclophosphamide. The receptors were gathered from a male patient aged 50 to 59 who received an allogeneic stem cell transplant from an unrelated donor, was CMV-positive, and had acute GVHD only. Some T cells here may be from the graft donor.

Judged by abundance, this clone is large. V gene TRBV7-9 combines with J gene TRBJ1-2; D gene ambiguous. The CDR3 is 12 residues long. Germline V CDR1 and CDR2: SEHNR, FQNEAQ (reference sequence). V was pared by 5 bases and J by 3 bases, with 7 bases between. The chain's CDR3 is CASSPGDYGYTF. In nucleotides, the CDR3 is TGTGCCAGCAGCCCCGGAGACTATGGCTACACCTTC.

V gene TRBV25-1 combines with J gene TRBJ2-2; 9 nucleotides match TRBD2. V lost 6 bases and J lost 7; bases outside the gene matches: 9. The CDR3 loop spans 15 amino acids. Germline V gene lookup returns CDR1 MGHDK and CDR2 SYGVNS. The CDR3 coding sequence is TGTGCCAGCAGCGCCCCCGGACTAGCGAACGGGGAGCTGTTTTTT. Its protein is CASSAPGLANGELFF.

This chain uses TRBV4-1 with TRBJ2-2, with 9 bases that match TRBD2. The length of the CDR3 is 14 residues. The germline gives CDR1 MGHRA, CDR2 YSYEKL. Germline trimming cut 3 bases from V and 8 bases from J; bases unmatched to any gene: 4. The chain's CDR3 is CASSQGLALGELFF. CDR3 nucleotide sequence: TGCGCCAGCAGCCAGGGACTAGCCCTAGGGGAGCTGTTTTTT.

V gene TRBV28 combines with J gene TRBJ2-3; 9 bases are a match to TRBD2. Per germline, CDR1 MDHEN and CDR2 SYDVKM. This CDR3 contains 16 residues. The V segment lost 4 bases and the J segment 3 bases; nucleotides outside the gene matches: 8. CDR3 sequence reads: CASSSLQREETDTQYF. The CDR3 DNA is TGTGCCAGCAGTTCCTTACAGCGGGAGGAAACAGATACGCAGTATTTT.

V gene TRBV13 combines with J gene TRBJ2-1; 10 bases agree with TRBD2. This CDR3 is 14 amino acids long. Germline V CDR1 and CDR2: PRHDT, FYEKMQ (reference sequence). Losses at the gene ends were 8 bases for V and 7 bases for J; bases not matched to a gene: 8. CDR3 nucleotides: TGTGCCAGCCTACGAGCGGGAGGGCCGAATGAGCAGTTCTTC. The encoded protein is CASLRAGGPNEQFF.

The J gene is TRBJ2-3, the V gene TRBV2; 8 bases agree with TRBD2. This CDR3 comprises 12 residues. CDR1 is SNHLY, CDR2 FYNNEI, per germline. The junction had 2 bases not matched to a gene; V was cut back by 8 bases and J by 4 bases. The CDR3 bases are TGTGCCAGCCAGCGGGAGTCAGATACGCAGTATTTT. As protein: CASQRESDTQYF.

This chain links TRBV28 with TRBJ1-1; 8 bases fit TRBD1. Per the germline V gene, CDR1 is MDHEN and CDR2 is SYDVKM. The CDR3 contains 14 residues. The J segment lost 3 bases and the V segment lost 5 bases, leaving 5 bases of the junction unmatched. CDR3 region: CASSHGQGHTEAFF. The CDR3 coding sequence is TGTGCCAGCAGTCACGGACAGGGACACACTGAAGCTTTCTTT.

This chain joins TRBV7-9 and TRBJ1-3; D gene unclear. The V and J ends lost 3 bases and 0 bases respectively, with 15 bases between them. Looked up from germline, CDR1 is SEHNR and CDR2 is FQNEAQ (reference sequence). This CDR3 has 17 amino acids. The CDR3 DNA is TGTGCCAGCAGCTTCGACTCAGTGCTCTTCTCTGGAAACACCATATATTTT. Protein sequence: CASSFDSVLFSGNTIYF.

The chain joins TRBV7-8 to TRBJ2-7; TRBD1 matches at 10 bases. CDR3 length: 16 residues. Trimming removed 5 bases from V and 5 bases from J; junction bases left unmatched: 12. Germline V gene sequence: CDR1 SGHVS, CDR2 FQNEAQ. The CDR3 region is CASSRRPGTGDDEQYF. The CDR3 DNA sequence: TGTGCCAGCAGCCGACGCCCCGGGACAGGGGATGACGAGCAGTACTTC.

The chain combines TRBV7-9 with TRBJ2-7; TRBD1 agrees at 8 bases. Looked up from germline, CDR1 is SEHNR and CDR2 is FQNEAQ (reference sequence). The CDR3 runs 19 residues. The V and J ends lost 1 base and 3 bases, in that order; junction bases with no gene match: 17. The chain's CDR3 is CASSLEWTGSDRESYEQYF. The CDR3 nucleotides read TGTGCCAGCAGCTTAGAGTGGACAGGGTCGGATCGAGAGAGCTACGAGCAGTACTTC.

The rearrangement links TRBV7-2 to TRBJ2-1, with D unclear. The V and J ends lost 2 bases and 6 bases respectively, with 5 bases between them. Germline V CDR1 and CDR2: SGHTA, FQGNSA. This CDR3 is 12 amino acids long. CDR3: CASSLPFNEQFF. CDR3 in DNA: TGTGCCAGCAGCTTACCCTTCAATGAGCAGTTCTTC.

V is TRBV28 and J is TRBJ2-2, with 7 bases matching TRBD1. After removal of 6 bases from V and 6 bases from J, the junction contained 4 bases not matched to a gene. This CDR3 has 13 residues. Germline V gives CDR1 MDHEN, CDR2 SYDVKM. This CDR3 reads CASSVTGAGELFF. DNA for the CDR3: TGTGCCAGCAGCGTCACAGGGGCCGGGGAGCTGTTTTTT.

A few counts support this clone. The same CDR3 also results from other DNA sequences found in this sample. The chain links TRBV5-1 to TRBJ2-1; D possibly corresponds to TRBD2 (5 bases). The CDR3 has 16 residues. CDR1 SGHRS and CDR2 YFSETQ come from the germline V gene. V gave up 5 bases and J gave up 1 base, with 16 bases separating them. The CDR3 spells CASSLFPSRSYNEQFF. The DNA for the CDR3 is TGCGCCAGCAGTTTGTTTCCTAGCCGATCCTACAATGAGCAGTTCTTC.

This chain uses TRBV5-1 with TRBJ2-2; tentative D call: TRBD1 (6 bases). The V gene lost 3 bases and the J gene lost 4 bases, with 16 bases spanning the gap. Germline-derived CDR1 and CDR2 are SGHRS and YFSETQ. This CDR3 region has 16 residues. CDR3: CASSSPDSILTGELFF. DNA for the CDR3: TGCGCCAGCAGCTCCCCGGACAGTATTCTCACCGGGGAGCTGTTTTTT. Filled out from reference TRBV5-1 and TRBJ2-2, the complete variable domain reads KAGVTQTPRYLIKTRGQQVTLSCSPISGHRSVSWYQQTPGQGLQFLFEYFSETQRNKGNFPGRFSGRQFSNSRSEMNVSTLELGDSALYLCASSSPDSILTGELFFGEGSRLTVL.

In its sample, this clone was seen a few times. The J gene is TRBJ1-2, the V gene TRBV6-5; no reliable D call. CDR3 length: 13 residues. Germline V lookup: CDR1 MNHEY, CDR2 SVGAGI. With 4 bases removed from V and 5 bases from J, the gap between germline ends came to 11 bases. CDR3 sequence (DNA): TGTGCCAGCAGTTCTCCCCAGTTGTATGGCTACACCTTC. This translates into CASSSPQLYGYTF.

The chain has TRBV4-1 and TRBJ2-3, with a weak D call TRBD2 (7 bases). Germline assignment: CDR1 MGHRA and CDR2 YSYEKL. The V and J ends lost 4 bases and 6 bases respectively, with 20 bases between them. The CDR3 is 16 residues long. CDR3 amino acids: CASSPRGGVGADTQYF. The CDR3 DNA reads as TGCGCCAGCAGCCCAAGAGGGGGGGTGGGAGCCGATACGCAGTATTTT.

This clone is termed large. The chain employs TRBV13 and TRBJ2-3; no clear D gene. The CDR3 has 13 amino acids. Germline assignment: CDR1 PRHDT and CDR2 FYEKMQ (reference sequence). Trimming took off 4 bases at V and 6 bases at J, with 11 bases between the two ends. CDR3 sequence: CASSSPPKDTQYF. The CDR3 coding sequence is TGTGCCAGCAGCTCGCCCCCTAAGGATACGCAGTATTTT.

The chain carries TRBV6-6 and TRBJ1-2; 8 bases agree with TRBD1. The CDR3 length is 15 residues. V shed 4 bases, J shed 6 bases, and the junction held 10 bases outside the gene matches. Germline-derived CDR1 and CDR2 are MNHNY and SVGAGI (reference sequence). The CDR3 DNA reads as TGTGCCAGCAGTTCACCCCGGACAGGGTGGAATGGCTACACCTTC. Translated, it gives CASSSPRTGWNGYTF.

This clone was recorded once. The chain couples TRBV27 to TRBJ2-7, with 7 bases matching TRBD1. The ends lost 5 bases at V and 7 bases at J; junction bases unmatched: 8. CDR3 size: 13 residues. Per the germline V gene, CDR1 is MNHEY and CDR2 is SMNVEV (reference sequence). The CDR3 here is CASSIAGGGEQYF. The CDR3 coding sequence is TGTGCCAGCAGTATAGCAGGGGGTGGGGAGCAGTACTTC.

The rearrangement joins TRBV4-3 to TRBJ2-7; 7 bases fit TRBD2. The germline CDR1 and CDR2 sequences are LGHNA and YSLEER. The CDR3 covers 14 residues. V lost 0 bases, J lost 6 bases, and 5 bases stayed unmatched. The CDR3 DNA reads TGCGCCAGCAGCCAAGATGGGACTATCGGCGAGCAGTACTTC. This translates into CASSQDGTIGEQYF.

This clone has just a few counts. The J gene is TRBJ1-2, the V gene TRBV18; D not resolved. CDR1 KGHSH and CDR2 LQKENI come from the germline V gene. V lost 2 bases to trimming and J lost 5 bases, with 15 bases between them. CDR3 length: 15 residues. This CDR3 is CASSPSGDSKYGYTF. In DNA, the CDR3 is TGTGCCAGCTCACCAAGCGGAGATAGTAAATATGGCTACACCTTC.

V gene TRBV7-8 combines with J gene TRBJ2-3, with a tentative D call TRBD1 (5 bases). This CDR3 has 12 amino acids. Germline CDR1 and CDR2: SGHVS and FQNEAQ. Trimming removed 6 bases from V and 11 bases from J, with 15 bases in between. CDR3 region: CASRPPAGQQYF. CDR3 nucleotide sequence: TGTGCCAGCAGGCCCCCCGCCGGACAGCAGTATTTT.

This chain joins TRBV20-1 and TRBJ2-7; perhaps TRBD2 as D (5 bases). The CDR3 spans 10 residues. V was pared by 5 bases and J by 6 bases, with 8 bases between. Germline values: CDR1 DFQATT, CDR2 SNEGSKA (reference sequence). The CDR3 DNA reads as TGCAGTGCTCCGAGGGCCGAGCAGTACTTC. Translation gives CSAPRAEQYF.

This clone has just a few counts. The chain uses TRBV28 and TRBJ2-2; possible D gene TRBD2, 6 bases. CDR1 MDHEN and CDR2 SYDVKM come from the germline V gene. This CDR3 has 14 amino acids. Trimming removed 5 bases at V and 7 bases at J, with 14 bases between. The CDR3, as DNA: TGTGCCAGCAGTCCAGTGGGGGACTTCGGGGAGCTGTTTTTT. Its protein product is CASSPVGDFGELFF.

The rearrangement uses TRBV27 and TRBJ2-5; 7 nucleotides align to TRBD1. The V gene end was trimmed by 7 bases and the J gene end by 3 bases; junction bases not matched to a gene: 2. The CDR3 is made up of 12 amino acids. Per the germline V gene, CDR1 is MNHEY and CDR2 is SMNVEV (reference sequence). The CDR3, as DNA: TGTGCCAGCACGGACAGGAAAGAGACCCAGTACTTC. This codes for CASTDRKETQYF.

The genes are TRBV13 and TRBJ2-4, with 7 bases that match TRBD1. Germline-derived CDR1 and CDR2 are PRHDT and FYEKMQ (reference sequence). V shed 5 bases and J 7 bases; nucleotides not matched to a gene: 11. The CDR3 extends over 15 amino acids. DNA for the CDR3: TGTGCCAGCAGCCCAAACCTCGAGGACAGGAACATTCAGTACTTC. This translates into CASSPNLEDRNIQYF.

This clone came up once. The V call is TRBV18, the J call TRBJ2-2; D may be TRBD1 (5 bases). Trimming removed 1 base at V and 6 bases at J, with 12 bases between. The CDR3 has 15 amino acids. Germline V gene lookup returns CDR1 KGHSH and CDR2 LQKENI. This chain's CDR3 is CASSPRAGIPGELFF. The CDR3, as DNA: TGTGCCAGCTCACCACGGGCAGGGATCCCCGGGGAGCTGTTTTTT.

The chain has TRBV7-9 and TRBJ2-1; perhaps TRBD2 as D (6 bases). This CDR3 is built from 15 residues. The V end was cut by 9 bases, the J end by 0 bases, with 15 bases between. Germline V gene lookup returns CDR1 SEHNR and CDR2 FQNEAQ (reference sequence). CDR3 sequence reads: CASHAGRSSYNEQFF. CDR3 sequence (DNA): TGTGCCAGTCACGCGGGGAGGAGCTCCTACAATGAGCAGTTCTTC. Variable domain in full (rest from reference TRBV7-9 and TRBJ2-1): DTGVSQNPRHKITKRGQNVTFRCDPISEHNRLYWYRQTLGQGPEFLTYFQNEAQLEKSRLLSDRFSAERPKGSFSTLEIQRTEQGDSAMYLCASHAGRSSYNEQFFGPGTRLTVL.

V usage is TRBV5-1 and J usage is TRBJ2-4; TRBD2 might be the D (6 bases). Trimming took 4 bases from V and 3 from J, leaving 11 bases between them. Germline CDR1 and CDR2: SGHRS and YFSETQ. The CDR3 sequence is 14 residues long. The CDR3 DNA reads as TGCGCCAGCAGCGGGGAGGCCGGCAAAAACATTCAGTACTTC. Translating it yields CASSGEAGKNIQYF.